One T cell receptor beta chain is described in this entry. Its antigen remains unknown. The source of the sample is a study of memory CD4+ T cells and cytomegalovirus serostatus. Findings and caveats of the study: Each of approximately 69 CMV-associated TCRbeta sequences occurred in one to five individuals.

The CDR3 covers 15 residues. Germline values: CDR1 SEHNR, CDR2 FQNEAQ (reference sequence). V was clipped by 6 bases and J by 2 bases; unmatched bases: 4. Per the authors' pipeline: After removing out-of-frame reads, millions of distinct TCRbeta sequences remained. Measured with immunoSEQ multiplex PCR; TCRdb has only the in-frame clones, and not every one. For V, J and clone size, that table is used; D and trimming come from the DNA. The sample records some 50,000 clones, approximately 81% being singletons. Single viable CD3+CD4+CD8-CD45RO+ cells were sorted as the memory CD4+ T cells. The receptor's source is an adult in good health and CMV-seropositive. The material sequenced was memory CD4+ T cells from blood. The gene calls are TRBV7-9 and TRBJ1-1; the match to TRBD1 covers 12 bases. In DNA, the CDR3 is TGTGCCAGCAGTTCCGGGACAGGGGGCAACACTGAAGCTTTCTTT. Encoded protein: CASSSGTGGNTEAFF.